A single T cell receptor (beta chain) is shown here with its context. No antigen is known for it. Only in-frame clones appear in the TCRdb table, and some are missing; sequencing was by immunoSEQ multiplex PCR. The sample carries under 35,000 clones, 82% recorded once. The data belong to a study of T cells in narcolepsy. Study summary: Patients with NT1 or NT2 and healthy control donors were enrolled. Study-wide points: In some patient and control memory CD4+ samples, autoreactive clones were absent. Comparing one patient's CSF and blood CD4+ clonotypes highlighted HCRT- and TRIB2-specific autoreactive clonotypes.

CDR3 length: 14 residues. The V gene end was trimmed by 2 bases and the J gene end by 1 base; junction bases not matched to a gene: 1. Germline V gene sequence: CDR1 MGHDK, CDR2 SYGVNS. The receptor was isolated from a human donor with narcolepsy. This chain links TRBV25-1 with TRBJ1-1, with TRBD1 matching 7 bases. Sequenced: CD45RA- memory CD4+ T cells from PBMCs. The CDR3 bases are TGTGCCAGCAGTGAACAGGGGGGGAACACTGAAGCTTTCTTT. This encodes CASSEQGGNTEAFF.